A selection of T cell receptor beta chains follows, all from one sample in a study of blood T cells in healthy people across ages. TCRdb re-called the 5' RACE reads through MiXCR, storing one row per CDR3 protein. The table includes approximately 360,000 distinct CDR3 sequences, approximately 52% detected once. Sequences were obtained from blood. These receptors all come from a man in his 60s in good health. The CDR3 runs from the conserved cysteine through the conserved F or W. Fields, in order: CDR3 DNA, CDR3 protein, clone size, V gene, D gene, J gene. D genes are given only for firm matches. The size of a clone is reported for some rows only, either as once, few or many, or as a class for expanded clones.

cdr3_nt: TGCAGTGCTATTAACGCTCAAGAGACCCAGTACTTC; cdr3_aa: CSAINAQETQYF; clone_size: few; v_call: TRBV20-1; d_call: .; j_call: TRBJ2-5
cdr3_nt: TGTGCCAGCAGCCCGACTAGAAACACCGGGGAGCTGTTTTTT; cdr3_aa: CASSPTRNTGELFF; clone_size: many; v_call: TRBV3-1; d_call: .; j_call: TRBJ2-2
cdr3_nt: TGTGCCAGCGCCAGACAGGTTCTTGGGACTGAAGCTTTCTTT; cdr3_aa: CASARQVLGTEAFF; clone_size: .; v_call: TRBV27; d_call: .; j_call: TRBJ1-1
cdr3_nt: TGCAGTGCAGGGGAGGGCGAAGAGACCCAGTACTTC; cdr3_aa: CSAGEGEETQYF; clone_size: once; v_call: TRBV20-1; d_call: TRBD2; j_call: TRBJ2-5
cdr3_nt: TGCAGTGGGGGCTACTTGGGGGAGACCCAGTACTTC; cdr3_aa: CSGGYLGETQYF; clone_size: few; v_call: TRBV29-1; d_call: .; j_call: TRBJ2-5
cdr3_nt: TGTGCCAGCAGCCCCCTAGCGGGAGGTCGTGGTGAGACCCAGTACTTC; cdr3_aa: CASSPLAGGRGETQYF; clone_size: .; v_call: TRBV7-2; d_call: TRBD2; j_call: TRBJ2-5
cdr3_nt: TGTGCCAGCAGCTTAGGAGTTGGGGATGGCTACGAGCAGTACTTC; cdr3_aa: CASSLGVGDGYEQYF; clone_size: few; v_call: TRBV11-2; d_call: .; j_call: TRBJ2-7
cdr3_nt: TGTGCCAGCAGCTTGCCACAAGAGACCCAGTTCTTC; cdr3_aa: CASSLPQETQFF; clone_size: .; v_call: TRBV5-6; d_call: .; j_call: TRBJ2-1
cdr3_nt: TGTGCCAGCAGCCGAGGTTCGGACTATGGCTACACCTTC; cdr3_aa: CASSRGSDYGYTF; clone_size: once; v_call: TRBV14; d_call: .; j_call: TRBJ1-2
cdr3_nt: TGTGCCAGCAGTTACCTCGGACAGGGGAGCTATGGCTACACCTTC; cdr3_aa: CASSYLGQGSYGYTF; clone_size: few; v_call: TRBV6-2/TRBV6-3; d_call: TRBD1; j_call: TRBJ1-2
cdr3_nt: TGTGCCAGCAGGCCCCGCGGGGGGGCCTCAGATACGCAGTATTTT; cdr3_aa: CASRPRGGASDTQYF; clone_size: .; v_call: TRBV6-5; d_call: TRBD2; j_call: TRBJ2-3
cdr3_nt: TGTGCCAGCAGTGCTGTACTCGGGGGCACGGACAATCAGCCCCAGCATTTT; cdr3_aa: CASSAVLGGTDNQPQHF; clone_size: .; v_call: TRBV4-2; d_call: .; j_call: TRBJ1-5
cdr3_nt: TGCGCCAGCAGCCAAGGACAGAACTCCTACGAGCAGTACTTC; cdr3_aa: CASSQGQNSYEQYF; clone_size: few; v_call: TRBV4-3; d_call: .; j_call: TRBJ2-7
cdr3_nt: TGCGCCAGCAGGGACACTAGCGGGGGGGCGGTTGAGCAGTTCTTC; cdr3_aa: CASRDTSGGAVEQFF; clone_size: few; v_call: TRBV10-2; d_call: TRBD2; j_call: TRBJ2-1
cdr3_nt: TGCAGTGCTAGGGAGACTAGCGGGAATACAGATACGCAGTATTTT; cdr3_aa: CSARETSGNTDTQYF; clone_size: once; v_call: TRBV20-1; d_call: TRBD2; j_call: TRBJ2-3